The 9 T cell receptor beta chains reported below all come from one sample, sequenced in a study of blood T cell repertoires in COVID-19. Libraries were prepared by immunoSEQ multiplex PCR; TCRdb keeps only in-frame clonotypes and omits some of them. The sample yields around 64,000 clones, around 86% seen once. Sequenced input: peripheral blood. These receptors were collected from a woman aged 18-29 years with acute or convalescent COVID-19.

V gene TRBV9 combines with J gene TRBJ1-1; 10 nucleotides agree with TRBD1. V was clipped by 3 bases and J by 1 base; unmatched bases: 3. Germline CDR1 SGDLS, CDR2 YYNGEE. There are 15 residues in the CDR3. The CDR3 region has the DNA TGTGCCAGCAGCGAACGACAGGGGGCGAACACTGAAGCTTTCTTT. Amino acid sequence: CASSERQGANTEAFF.

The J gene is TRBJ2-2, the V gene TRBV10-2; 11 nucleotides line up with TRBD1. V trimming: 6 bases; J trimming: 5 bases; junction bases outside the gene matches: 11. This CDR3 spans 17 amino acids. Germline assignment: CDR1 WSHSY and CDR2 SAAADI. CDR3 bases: TGCGCCAGCAGCACATTAAGGACAGGGGGCAGAACCGGGGAGCTGTTTTTT. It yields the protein CASSTLRTGGRTGELFF.

DNA for the CDR3: TGCGCCAGCAGTGTAGCGGATGGTAGGGAGCAGTACTTC. Translated: CASSVADGREQYF. V is TRBV10-1 and J is TRBJ2-7, with D perhaps matching TRBD2 (6 bases). V was clipped by 4 bases and J by 7 bases, with 14 bases between them. The CDR3 spans 13 residues. Germline CDR1 and CDR2: WNHNN and SYGVQD (reference sequence).

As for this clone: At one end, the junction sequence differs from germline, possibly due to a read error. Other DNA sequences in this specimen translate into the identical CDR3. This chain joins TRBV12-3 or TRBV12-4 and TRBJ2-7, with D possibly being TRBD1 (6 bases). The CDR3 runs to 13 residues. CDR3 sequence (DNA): TGCGCCAGCGCATCCGGGACATCGTCCGAGCAGTACTTC. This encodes CASASGTSSEQYF.

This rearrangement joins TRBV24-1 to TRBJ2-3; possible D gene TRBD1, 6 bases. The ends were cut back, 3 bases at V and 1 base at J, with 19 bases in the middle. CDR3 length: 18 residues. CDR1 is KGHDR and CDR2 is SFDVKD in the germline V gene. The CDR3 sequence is CATSDPPFRQVGTDTQYF. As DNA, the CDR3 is TGTGCCACCAGTGATCCTCCCTTCAGACAGGTAGGCACAGATACGCAGTATTTT.

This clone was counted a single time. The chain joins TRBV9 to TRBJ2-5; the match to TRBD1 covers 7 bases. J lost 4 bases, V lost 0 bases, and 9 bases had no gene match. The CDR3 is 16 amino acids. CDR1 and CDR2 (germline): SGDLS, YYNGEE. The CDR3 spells CASSVAEGALGETQYF. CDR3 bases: TGTGCCAGCAGCGTAGCAGAGGGGGCGCTTGGAGAGACCCAGTACTTC.

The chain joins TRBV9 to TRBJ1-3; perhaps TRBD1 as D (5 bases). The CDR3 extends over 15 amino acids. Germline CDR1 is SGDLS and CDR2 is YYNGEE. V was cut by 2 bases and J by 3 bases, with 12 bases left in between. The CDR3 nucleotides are TGTGCCAGCAGCGTGGTAGGGGATGGTGGAAACACCATATATTTT. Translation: CASSVVGDGGNTIYF.

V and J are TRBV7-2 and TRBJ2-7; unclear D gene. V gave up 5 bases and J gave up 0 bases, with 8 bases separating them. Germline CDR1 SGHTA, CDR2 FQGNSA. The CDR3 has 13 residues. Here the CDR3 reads CASSTSVSYEQYF. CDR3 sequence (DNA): TGTGCCAGCAGCACCTCAGTCTCCTACGAGCAGTACTTC. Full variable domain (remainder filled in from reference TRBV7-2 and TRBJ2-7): GAGVSQSPSNKVTEKGKDVELRCDPISGHTALYWYRQSLGQGLEFLIYFQGNSAPDKSGLPSDRFSAERTGGSVSTLTIQRTQQEDSAVYLCASSTSVSYEQYFGPGTRLTVT.

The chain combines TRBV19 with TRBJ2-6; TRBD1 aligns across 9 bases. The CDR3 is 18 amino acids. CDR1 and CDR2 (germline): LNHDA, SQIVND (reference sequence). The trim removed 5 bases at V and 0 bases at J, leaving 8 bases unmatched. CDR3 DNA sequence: TGTGCCAGTAGTCACCCCCGGGACAGGGTCTCTGGGGCCAACGTCCTGACTTTC. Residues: CASSHPRDRVSGANVLTF.